This T cell receptor beta chain was documented in a study of blood T cell repertoires in COVID-19. Whole-study context: Samples taken during acute and convalescent COVID-19 were collected in the United States, Italy and Spain. Sources were T cells, B-cell-depleted T cells, or PBMCs; the material itself was cDNA or gDNA.

The germline gives CDR1 MNHNY, CDR2 SVGAGI (reference sequence). After removal of 2 bases from V and 1 base from J, the junction contained 3 bases not matched to a gene. The CDR3 consists of 16 residues. Per the authors' pipeline: Scientists estimated how many nucleated cells there were by amplifying reference gene primers. Produced via immunoSEQ multiplex PCR; TCRdb's table is partial and in-frame only. Clone size and the V and J calls come from that table; the DNA yielded D and trimming. This table has some 150,000 clones, roughly 87% appearing once. Sample: peripheral blood. The sequence came from a woman aged 55-70 years who had recovered from COVID-19. The chain recombines TRBV6-6 with TRBJ2-3, with 10 bases matching TRBD2. CDR3 coding DNA: TGTGCCAGCAGTTACGGAGGACTAGCGGGCACAGATACGCAGTATTTT. Its protein product is CASSYGGLAGTDTQYF.